Each of the 30 T cell receptor beta chains below was sequenced from the same sample in a study of beta chain features in type 1 diabetes. The whole isolated RNA underwent reverse transcription, so sequencing captured expressed TCRB transcripts. Produced via immunoSEQ multiplex PCR; TCRdb's table is partial and in-frame only. The sample holds some 150,000 clones; 8% to 13% are singletons and the top ten take less than 1.5%. The material sequenced was naive CD4+ T cells from blood. Receptors were obtained from a man between 18 and 29 years old in good health.

The genes are TRBV6-5 and TRBJ2-3; 12 nucleotides agree with TRBD2. V trimming: 4 bases; J trimming: 7 bases; junction bases outside the gene matches: 9. The germline V gene encodes CDR1 MNHEY and CDR2 SVGAGI. The CDR3 is made up of 16 amino acids. The CDR3 spells CASSFRLAGDSYTQYF. The DNA of the CDR3 is TGTGCCAGCAGTTTTCGACTAGCGGGGGATTCATATACGCAGTATTTT.

This clone has more than one count but fewer than ten. The chain recombines TRBV18 with TRBJ1-4; TRBD1 matches 7 bases. V was pared by 3 bases and J by 5 bases, with 9 bases of the junction left unmatched. The CDR3 has 16 residues. CDR1 is KGHSH and CDR2 is LQKENI in the germline V gene. In DNA, the CDR3 is TGTGCCAGCTCACCGAGGGCAATACAGGGGAATGAAAAACTGTTTTTT. Its protein is CASSPRAIQGNEKLFF. Full variable domain (rest looked up from reference TRBV18 and TRBJ1-4): NAGVMQNPRHLVRRRGQEARLRCSPMKGHSHVYWYRQLPEEGLKFMVYLQKENIIDESGMPKERFSAEFPKEGPSILRIQQVVRGDSAAYFCASSPRAIQGNEKLFFGSGTQLSVL.

This clone was counted between two and nine times. The chain combines TRBV2 with TRBJ1-1; maybe TRBD1 (5 bases). Germline V gene lookup returns CDR1 SNHLY and CDR2 FYNNEI. V was cut by 2 bases and J by 4 bases, with 11 bases left in between. This CDR3 is 14 amino acids long. The CDR3 nucleotides are TGTGCCAGCAGTGAATTGGGGGGTCCCACTGAAGCTTTCTTT. Amino acids: CASSELGGPTEAFF.

In regard to this clone: This sample includes further DNA sequences coding for the same CDR3. This chain connects TRBV9 to TRBJ1-4; TRBD1 matches at 9 bases. CDR1 and CDR2 (germline): SGDLS, YYNGEE. This CDR3 contains 14 residues. The junction had 6 bases not matched to a gene; V was cut back by 4 bases and J by 8 bases. CDR3 bases: TGTGCCAGCAGCCCCAGACAGGGGGGGGAAAAACTGTTTTTT. It yields the protein CASSPRQGGEKLFF.

V and J are TRBV20-1 and TRBJ1-4, with 10 bases matching TRBD1. Germline V gives CDR1 DFQATT, CDR2 SNEGSKA (reference sequence). The CDR3 runs 11 residues. V was pared by 1 base and J by 15 bases, with 2 bases of the junction left unmatched. In DNA, the CDR3 is TGCAGTGCTAGAGGGACAGGGGGGTTGTTTTTT. Its protein is CSARGTGGLFF.

This chain connects TRBV6-5 to TRBJ2-2; 7 bases line up with TRBD1. The length of the CDR3 is 14 residues. Germline V CDR1 and CDR2: MNHEY, SVGAGI. Losses at the gene ends were 6 bases for V and 3 bases for J; bases not matched to a gene: 4. The CDR3: CASRWDRYTGELFF. The CDR3 bases are TGTGCCAGCAGATGGGACAGATACACCGGGGAGCTGTTTTTT.

This clone was counted between two and nine times. The chain employs TRBV18 and TRBJ2-2, with 7 bases lining up with TRBD2. Germline V gene lookup returns CDR1 KGHSH and CDR2 LQKENI. This CDR3 region has 15 residues. V lost 4 bases and J lost 0; bases outside the gene matches: 2. CDR3 nucleotides: TGTGCCAGCTCACGCGGGGGAACGAACACCGGGGAGCTGTTTTTT. Encoded protein: CASSRGGTNTGELFF.

This clone showed up just once. The V and J genes are TRBV30 and TRBJ1-2; D possibly corresponds to TRBD1 (5 bases). Looked up from germline, CDR1 is GTSNPN and CDR2 is SVGIG (reference sequence). This CDR3 has 13 amino acids. Trimming took off 0 bases at V and 8 bases at J, with 13 bases between the two ends. In DNA, the CDR3 is TGTGCCTGGAGTGTACAGGCTGATGAAGGCTACACCTTC. Its protein product is CAWSVQADEGYTF.

The chain couples TRBV7-2 to TRBJ2-3; D gene uncertain. The CDR3 sequence is 15 residues long. V was shortened by 2 bases and J by 0 bases, with 9 bases between the two germline ends. Germline loops: CDR1 SGHTA, CDR2 FQGNSA. The chain's CDR3 is CASSLLGASTDTQYF. The CDR3 region has the DNA TGTGCCAGCAGCTTACTAGGAGCTAGCACAGATACGCAGTATTTT.

This clone turned up a few times. The V and J genes are TRBV10-3 and TRBJ2-5, with D possibly TRBD1 on 6 matching bases. The V gene lost 4 bases and the J gene lost 5 bases, with 14 bases spanning the gap. The CDR3 consists of 14 residues. CDR1 is ENHRY, CDR2 SYGVKD, per germline. CDR3 DNA sequence: TGTGCCATCAGTGGACGGGACATGGGTGAGACCCAGTACTTC. It translates to CAISGRDMGETQYF.

J is TRBJ2-5 and V is TRBV28; possible D gene TRBD2, 5 bases. From germline, CDR1 is MDHEN and CDR2 SYDVKM. V lost 6 bases and J 5 bases, leaving 13 bases between the germline ends. The CDR3 totals 13 residues. The CDR3 sequence: CASSTGQRETQYF. As DNA, the CDR3 is TGTGCCAGCAGCACGGGCCAGCGGGAGACCCAGTACTTC.

This clone was found a few times. V usage is TRBV2 and J usage is TRBJ2-1; the D gene is possibly TRBD2 (5 bases). The CDR3 has 15 residues. In germline, CDR1 is SNHLY, CDR2 FYNNEI. Trimming left V 1 base short and J 1 base short, with 8 bases between. Here the CDR3 DNA reads TGTGCCAGCAGTGAAGGTGAGGGTTCCTACAATGAGCAGTTCTTC. Its protein is CASSEGEGSYNEQFF.

Only a few counts were recorded for this clone. V is TRBV7-8 and J is TRBJ1-1; 7 nucleotides align to TRBD1. The trim removed 5 bases at V and 1 base at J, leaving 7 bases unmatched. Germline V gene data show CDR1 as SGHVS and CDR2 as FQNEAQ. The CDR3 loop spans 15 amino acids. The CDR3 sequence is CASSPRTGSNTEAFF. CDR3 sequence (DNA): TGTGCCAGCAGCCCAAGGACAGGATCGAACACTGAAGCTTTCTTT.

This clone was recorded a few times. The chain carries TRBV6-5 and TRBJ2-5; 9 bases align to TRBD1. Unmatched junction bases numbered 3, after V lost 2 bases and J lost 5 bases. From germline, CDR1 is MNHEY and CDR2 SVGAGI. This CDR3 spans 14 amino acids. DNA of the CDR3: TGTGCCAGCAGTTACCTCGGACAGGGGGAGACCCAGTACTTC. Translating it yields CASSYLGQGETQYF.

This chain joins TRBV29-1 and TRBJ1-1, with D hard to call. The CDR3 loop spans 13 amino acids. V gave up 4 bases and J gave up 0 bases, with 9 bases separating them. Germline CDR1 reads SQVTM; CDR2 reads ANQGSEA. The CDR3 region is CSVGSEMNTEAFF. CDR3 DNA sequence: TGCAGCGTTGGATCTGAGATGAACACTGAAGCTTTCTTT.

This clone was recorded a few times. The CDR3 nucleotides read TGTGCCACCACCGGGACTAGCGGGGGCTATGAGCAGTTCTTC. Amino acids: CATTGTSGGYEQFF. The rearrangement uses TRBV6-6 and TRBJ2-1, with 14 bases fitting TRBD2. This CDR3 spans 14 amino acids. Germline V gives CDR1 MNHNY, CDR2 SVGAGI (reference sequence). Trimming at V came to 10 bases and at J to 8 bases, leaving 7 bases not matched to a gene.

This clone was found a few times. The chain recombines TRBV19 with TRBJ1-5, with a possible D match to TRBD1 (5 bases). This CDR3 has 14 amino acids. V lost 3 bases, J lost 7 bases, and 13 bases lay in between. Germline V CDR1 and CDR2: LNHDA, SQIVND (reference sequence). The CDR3 sequence: CASSIIWGEQPQHF. The CDR3 DNA sequence: TGTGCCAGTAGTATTATCTGGGGCGAGCAGCCCCAGCATTTT.

The V and J genes are TRBV9 and TRBJ2-2; TRBD1 matches at 8 bases. The CDR3 runs to 15 residues. The V and J ends lost 4 bases and 2 bases, in that order; junction bases with no gene match: 4. Germline CDR1 SGDLS, CDR2 YYNGEE. The CDR3, as DNA: TGTGCCAGCAGCCCTGGACAGGGAAACACCGGGGAGCTGTTTTTT. Translated: CASSPGQGNTGELFF.

With respect to this clone: A read error is possible here, since a much larger clone lies one base away. The rearrangement joins TRBV7-2 to TRBJ2-7, with TRBD1 matching 10 bases. Germline V gene sequence: CDR1 SGHTA, CDR2 FQGNSA. Trimming removed 5 bases from V and 4 bases from J; junction bases left unmatched: 2. The CDR3 is 13 amino acids. CDR3 loop: CASSRDRGYEQYF. The CDR3 DNA follows: TGTGCCAGCAGCCGGGACAGGGGATACGAGCAGTACTTC.

This clone was found a few times. The chain employs TRBV19 and TRBJ1-1; no clear D. There are 15 residues in the CDR3. Germline CDR1 and CDR2: LNHDA and SQIVND (reference sequence). V was pared by 5 bases and J by 1 base, with 14 bases between. The CDR3 region is CASSEGGRSNTEAFF. The CDR3 DNA reads as TGTGCCAGTAGTGAAGGAGGTCGATCGAACACTGAAGCTTTCTTT.

The table lists this clone with many counts. CDR3 sequence: CASSPRGVTDTQYF. The CDR3 nucleotides read TGTGCCAGCTCACCACGGGGAGTCACTGATACGCAGTATTTT. V usage is TRBV18 and J usage is TRBJ2-3; possible D gene TRBD2, 5 bases. Trimming took 1 base from V and 6 from J, leaving 11 bases between them. CDR1 KGHSH and CDR2 LQKENI come from the germline V gene. This CDR3 spans 14 amino acids.

This clone was seen a few times. This chain joins TRBV2 and TRBJ2-7, with 8 positions matching TRBD1. The CDR3 consists of 13 residues. In germline, CDR1 is SNHLY, CDR2 FYNNEI. Trimming at V came to 4 bases and at J to 3 bases, leaving 2 bases not matched to a gene. The CDR3 sequence: CASSVDRDYEQYF. The CDR3 DNA sequence: TGTGCCAGCAGTGTGGACAGGGACTACGAGCAGTACTTC.

A few counts support this clone. V is TRBV7-2 and J is TRBJ2-2; D remains unclear. Trimming took off 8 bases at V and 1 base at J, with 5 bases between the two ends. This CDR3 comprises 12 residues. Germline V gene data show CDR1 as SGHTA and CDR2 as FQGNSA. CDR3 DNA sequence: TGTGCCAGCCAGGAGAACACCGGGGAGCTGTTTTTT. This translates into CASQENTGELFF.

The CDR3 nucleotides read TGCGCCAGCAGCCAGTCCCGTCTAGCGGGGGGGTATGAGCAGTTCTTC. Protein: CASSQSRLAGGYEQFF. The rearrangement joins TRBV4-3 to TRBJ2-1, with 12 bases fitting TRBD2. Germline values: CDR1 LGHNA, CDR2 YSLEER. This CDR3 contains 16 residues. Germline trimming cut 3 bases from V and 8 bases from J; bases unmatched to any gene: 8.

The chain couples TRBV4-3 to TRBJ2-1, with D possibly matching TRBD2 (6 bases). The length of the CDR3 is 15 residues. Germline assignment: CDR1 LGHNA and CDR2 YSLEER. Trimming cost V 0 bases and J 9 bases, with 15 bases left between them. The CDR3 loop reads CASSQDVRGSGEQFF. The CDR3 nucleotides read TGCGCCAGCAGCCAAGATGTTCGGGGGTCGGGTGAGCAGTTCTTC.

This clone turned up a few times. The rearrangement links TRBV30 to TRBJ2-1; 9 bases are a match to TRBD1. Germline V gene data show CDR1 as GTSNPN and CDR2 as SVGIG (reference sequence). There are 14 residues in the CDR3. J gave up 10 bases and V 2 bases, and 9 bases lay outside the gene matches. CDR3 nucleotide sequence: TGTGCCTGGAGTCCTCCCGGGACAGGGAGCGAGCAGTTCTTC. It encodes CAWSPPGTGSEQFF. The full variable domain, rest sourced from reference TRBV30 and TRBJ2-1, is SQTIHQWPATLVQPVGSPLSLECTVEGTSNPNLYWYRQAAGRGLQLLFYSVGIGQISSEVPQNLSASRPQDRQFILSSKKLLLSDSGFYLCAWSPPGTGSEQFFGPGTRLTVL.

The chain combines TRBV4-1 with TRBJ1-4; TRBD1 agrees at 7 bases. The CDR3 consists of 15 residues. J lost 7 bases, V lost 0 bases, and 5 bases had no gene match. CDR1 MGHRA and CDR2 YSYEKL come from the germline V gene. CDR3 protein: CASSQDGRDSEKLFF. CDR3 DNA: TGCGCCAGCAGCCAAGACGGTCGGGACAGTGAAAAACTGTTTTTT.

The genes are TRBV20-1 and TRBJ2-7; D gene uncertain. Deletions cut 4 bases from V and 2 bases from J, with 6 bases between. The germline V gene encodes CDR1 DFQATT and CDR2 SNEGSKA (reference sequence). This CDR3 contains 11 residues. This chain's CDR3 is CSAKLAYEQYF. The CDR3 region has the DNA TGCAGTGCTAAACTCGCCTACGAGCAGTACTTC.

This clone was seen a few times. The chain carries TRBV5-1 and TRBJ2-1; D call uncertain. This CDR3 is 15 amino acids long. CDR1 is SGHRS and CDR2 is YFSETQ in the germline V gene. V shed 3 bases and J shed 0 bases, with 10 bases lying between them. As DNA, the CDR3 is TGCGCCAGCAGCTCCGGAGAGAGCTCCTACAATGAGCAGTTCTTC. Its protein is CASSSGESSYNEQFF.

This clone occurred a few times. Within the sample, other DNA sequences also encode this same CDR3. The gene calls are TRBV18 and TRBJ1-6; D unclear. V was cut by 3 bases and J by 0 bases, with 6 bases left in between. Germline V CDR1 and CDR2: KGHSH, LQKENI. The CDR3 runs 15 residues. CDR3 sequence (DNA): TGTGCCAGCTCACCTCCCAGCTCCTATAATTCACCCCTCCACTTT. Translation: CASSPPSSYNSPLHF.